A selection of T cell receptor beta chains follows, all from one sample in a study of shared clonotypes between healthy human individuals. Sequenced by immunoSEQ multiplex PCR; TCRdb stores in-frame clones only, minus some. Of approximately 1,500,000 clones detected, roughly 96% appear once; the ten largest clones hold 1% to 1.5%. The specimen sequenced was naive CD4+ T cells sorted from blood. Receptors originate from a man between 25 and 39 years old in good health. Both conserved end residues are part of each CDR3. The order of the fields is clone size, D gene, J gene, V gene, CDR3 DNA, CDR3 protein. A D gene is named only where the DNA matches it firmly. Only part of the rows carry a size: once, few, many, or a class if the clone is expanded.

NA NA TRBJ2-6 TRBV5-1 TGCGCCAGCAGCCCGTTTGGGGATCTTGGGGCCAACGTCCTGACTTTC CASSPFGDLGANVLTF
NA NA TRBJ2-1 TRBV5-4 TGTGCCAGCAGCTTGGCCGGGCGGGGCAGCTCCTACAATGAGCAGTTCTTC CASSLAGRGSSYNEQFF
NA NA TRBJ2-1 TRBV4-1 TGCGCCAGCAGCCAAATCCCCGGAGGGGCCAATGAGCAGTTCTTC CASSQIPGGANEQFF
NA NA TRBJ1-2 TRBV10-3 TGTGCCATCAGTGAGTCGAAGCAGGGTATCTATGGCTACACCTTC CAISESKQGIYGYTF
NA TRBD1 TRBJ2-1 TRBV2 TGTGCCAGTGGGGTTGGACAGGGCGGTGAGCAGTTCTTC CASGVGQGGEQFF
NA TRBD2 TRBJ2-6 TRBV5-4 TGTGCCAGCAGCCACGGTCTTCTAGCGGGGAGGGGGTCTGGGGCCAACGTCCTGACTTTC CASSHGLLAGRGSGANVLTF
NA NA TRBJ2-7 TRBV28 TGTGCCAGCAGCCCCGGGTTTCAATCCTACGAGCAGTACTTC CASSPGFQSYEQYF
NA NA TRBJ2-2 TRBV2 TGTGCCAGAAAGCAGTCGGTCTGGGACACCGGGGAGCTGTTTTTT CARKQSVWDTGELFF
NA NA TRBJ2-3 TRBV5-1 TGCGCCAGCAGCTTGGCCTTATCTCCGGTCGGATCGGATACGCAGTATTTT CASSLALSPVGSDTQYF
NA NA TRBJ2-5 TRBV14 TGTGCCAGCAGCCAAGACGCAAGCCTTCAAGAGACCCAGTACTTC CASSQDASLQETQYF
NA NA TRBJ1-1 TRBV7-9 TGTGCCAGCAGCTCCCTGGGCCCCAGGGGGAACACTGAAGCTTTCTTT CASSSLGPRGNTEAFF
NA NA TRBJ1-5 TRBV7-9 TGTGCCAGCAGCCCCCAGGTCGGCGAACCCCAGCATTTT CASSPQVGEPQHF
NA NA TRBJ1-1 TRBV19 TGTGCCAGTACTCCCTCGGCCGCCACGTTGGGAAGATCGGACACTGAAGCTTTCTTT CASTPSAATLGRSDTEAFF
NA NA TRBJ2-3 TRBV6-1 TGTGCCAGCAGTGAATATTTGAGACCTCAGGCTACAGATACGCAGTATTTT CASSEYLRPQATDTQYF
NA TRBD2 TRBJ2-1 TRBV9 TGTGCCAGCAGCGTGGGACTAGCGGCCGATAGCTCCTACAATGAGCAGTTCTTC CASSVGLAADSSYNEQFF
NA TRBD2 TRBJ2-5 TRBV5-1 TGCGCCAGCAGCACCCTAGCGGGAGGAGGGGAGACCCAGTACTTC CASSTLAGGGETQYF
once NA TRBJ1-1 TRBV28 TGTGCCAGCAGTGCATGGGGCAGGGAGGACACTGAAGCTTTCTTT CASSAWGREDTEAFF
NA NA TRBJ2-4 TRBV5-1 TGCGCCAGCAGCTTGGGTTCGCGAGACATTCAGTACTTC CASSLGSRDIQYF
NA NA TRBJ1-3 TRBV30 TGTGCCTCCCAGCGTTTCAGGAGCTCTGGAAACACCATATATTTT CASQRFRSSGNTIYF
NA NA TRBJ2-7 TRBV5-6 TGTGCCAGCAGTCGAGGTATTTCTGCCGAGCAGTACTTC CASSRGISAEQYF
NA NA TRBJ1-5 TRBV10-1 TGCGCCAGCAGCGCAGGATCCAATCAGCCCCAGCATTTT CASSAGSNQPQHF
NA TRBD1 TRBJ2-1 TRBV2 TGTGCCAGCAGCCTGATAGGACAGGGTAGGTCTGAGCAGTTCTTC CASSLIGQGRSEQFF
NA TRBD1 TRBJ1-4 TRBV28 TGTGCCAGCAGCCGGGGCGGGACAGGTGACGAAAAACTGTTTTTT CASSRGGTGDEKLFF
once TRBD2 TRBJ2-2 TRBV5-1 TGCGCCAGCAGCCCAATACTAGCGGTGAACACCGGGGAGCTGTTTTTT CASSPILAVNTGELFF
once NA TRBJ2-1 TRBV9 TGTGCCAGCAGCGTAGGTACGGGGGTTGGCGATGAGCAGTTCTTC CASSVGTGVGDEQFF
NA NA TRBJ2-7 TRBV7-8 TGTGCCAGCAGCTTAAAGCGCACAAACCCCTACGAGCAGTACTTC CASSLKRTNPYEQYF
NA TRBD2 TRBJ2-7 TRBV6-5 TGTGCCAGCAGTTTCCCGCCGGGACTAGCGGGTTACGAGCAGTACTTC CASSFPPGLAGYEQYF
NA TRBD1 TRBJ1-2 TRBV6-1 TGTGCCGGAAGCCCCCAAAGACAGGGGAACTATGGCTACACCTTC CAGSPQRQGNYGYTF
few NA TRBJ1-5 TRBV6-1 TGTGCCAGCAGTGACCCCAATCAGCCCCAGCATTTT CASSDPNQPQHF
NA NA TRBJ1-2 TRBV11-2 TGTGCCAGCAGCTTAGAAAGCAGGGTTGGCTACACCTTC CASSLESRVGYTF
NA NA TRBJ1-2 TRBV5-5 TGTGCCAGCGCTGCGGCCGTTGCTAACTATGGCTACACCTTC CASAAAVANYGYTF
NA TRBD2 TRBJ2-5 TRBV15 TGTGCCACCAGCAGAGTTTTTGAGTCCAGCGGGAGTGGAGAGACCCAGTACTTC CATSRVFESSGSGETQYF
once NA TRBJ1-1 TRBV29-1 TGCAGCGTTGAAGGGCTGGGCGTTAGAGGGACTGAAGCTTTCTTT CSVEGLGVRGTEAFF
once NA TRBJ2-1 TRBV11-3 TGTGCCAGCAGCTTACGAGATGAGCAGTTCTTC CASSLRDEQFF
NA NA TRBJ2-1 TRBV27 TGTGCCAGCAGTTTAGGGGCGGGGACCTACAATGAGCAGTTCTTC CASSLGAGTYNEQFF
NA TRBD2 TRBJ2-5 TRBV10-3 TGTGCCATCGGACTAGCGGGGACGAAAGAGACCCAGTACTTC CAIGLAGTKETQYF
NA NA TRBJ2-5 TRBV28 TGTGCCAGCAGTTTGACAGGTAGTTTGGAGACCCAGTACTTC CASSLTGSLETQYF
NA NA TRBJ1-4 TRBV6-5 TGTGCCAGCAGTTATAAGGGAAGACTGTTTTTT CASSYKGRLFF
NA NA TRBJ2-4 TRBV27 TGTGCCAGCAGTTTCCTCTCGCAGGGCATTCAGTACTTC CASSFLSQGIQYF
NA NA TRBJ2-7 TRBV11-2 TGTGCCAGCAGCTTTGGACGTTTAGTGGAGCAGTACTTC CASSFGRLVEQYF
NA NA TRBJ1-2 TRBV20-1 TGCAGTGCTAGCCGCTACGACGGCTACACCTTC CSASRYDGYTF
once TRBD2 TRBJ2-5 TRBV30 TGTGCCTGGCTACGACTAGCGGGAGATCTAGAGACCCAGTACTTC CAWLRLAGDLETQYF
NA NA TRBJ1-5 TRBV5-1 TGCGCCAGCAGCTTGGCAGCCAGTCAGCCCCAGCATTTT CASSLAASQPQHF
NA TRBD1 TRBJ2-7 TRBV10-1 TGCGCCAGCAGTGGGGACAGATACCGAGGGAACACCTACGAGCAGTACTTC CASSGDRYRGNTYEQYF
NA TRBD1 TRBJ2-7 TRBV25-1 TGTGCCAGCAGTGTCCAGGGGGACGAGCAGTACTTC CASSVQGDEQYF
NA NA TRBJ2-7 TRBV7-9 TGTGCCAGCAGCACCATGAAACAGGGAGTGGACGAGCAGTACTTC CASSTMKQGVDEQYF
NA TRBD2 TRBJ2-2 TRBV5-1 TGCGCCAGCAGCTTCGGGACTAGCGGGAGTATGAACACCGGGGAGCTGTTTTTT CASSFGTSGSMNTGELFF
NA NA TRBJ2-3 TRBV9 TGTGCCAGCAGCCCACACTCCACAGATACGCAGTATTTT CASSPHSTDTQYF
NA NA TRBJ2-7 TRBV19 TGTGCCAGTAGTAATCCAGGGGAATCCTACGAGCAGTACTTC CASSNPGESYEQYF
NA NA TRBJ2-7 TRBV4-3 TGCGCCAGCAGCCAGTCCCGGGGGGCGGGAGCCCTGTCCTCCTACGAGCAGTACTTC CASSQSRGAGALSSYEQYF
NA TRBD1 TRBJ2-7 TRBV7-9 TGTGCCAGCAGCTTCTTGGGACAGGGGAACTACGAGCAGTACTTC CASSFLGQGNYEQYF
NA NA TRBJ2-5 TRBV7-9 TGTGCCAGCAGCGCAACAGGGACGACCCAGTACTTC CASSATGTTQYF
once NA TRBJ2-1 TRBV27 TGTGCCAGCAGTTCCCGTTCGGGGGTAGGATCCGGCTACAATGAGCAGTTCTTC CASSSRSGVGSGYNEQFF
NA NA TRBJ2-1 TRBV27 TGTGCCAGCAGTGAAATCGGACTGAAAACCTACAATGAGCAGTTCTTC CASSEIGLKTYNEQFF
NA NA TRBJ2-3 TRBV15 TGTGCCACCAGTCAGGGAAGCACAGATACGCAGTATTTT CATSQGSTDTQYF
NA TRBD2 TRBJ2-7 TRBV5-4 TGTGCCAGCAGCAATCTACAGGTTAGCGGGAGTGGTCAACGCGAGCAGTACTTC CASSNLQVSGSGQREQYF
NA TRBD2 TRBJ2-2 TRBV10-3 TGTGCCATCCCCGCGGGAGCCACCGGGGAGCTGTTTTTT CAIPAGATGELFF